A selection of T cell receptor beta chains follows, all from one sample in a study of blood T cell repertoires in COVID-19. The data were produced by immunoSEQ multiplex PCR, yet TCRdb's version contains in-frame clones alone and is incomplete. The table lists 250,000 or so clones, approximately 90% of them singletons. Sequencing input: PBMCs or T cells enriched from blood (not recorded which). The receptors shown here come from a middle-aged man who had been exposed to COVID-19. Each CDR3 is given with its conserved first and last residue. A D gene is named only where the DNA matches it firmly. Size is omitted from some rows. Given values are once, few, many or a class for expanded clones.

clone_size: -; cdr3_length: 15; v_call: TRBV7-2; j_call: TRBJ1-3; d_call: -; cdr3_aa: CASSLWRQTGNTIYF; cdr3_nt: TGTGCCAGCAGCCTTTGGCGACAGACTGGAAACACCATATATTTT
clone_size: -; cdr3_length: 13; v_call: TRBV24-1; j_call: TRBJ1-5; d_call: -; cdr3_aa: CATSGHSNQPQHF; cdr3_nt: TGTGCCACCAGTGGTCATAGCAATCAGCCCCAGCATTTT
clone_size: -; cdr3_length: 13; v_call: TRBV27; j_call: TRBJ2-2; d_call: -; cdr3_aa: CASSFPSTGELFF; cdr3_nt: TGTGCCAGCAGTTTCCCATCCACCGGGGAGCTGTTTTTT
clone_size: -; cdr3_length: 13; v_call: TRBV12-3/TRBV12-4; j_call: TRBJ1-1; d_call: -; cdr3_aa: CASSRGVGTEAFF; cdr3_nt: TGTGCCAGCAGCCGGGGGGTAGGCACTGAAGCTTTCTTT
clone_size: -; cdr3_length: 14; v_call: TRBV7-9; j_call: TRBJ2-7; d_call: TRBD1; cdr3_aa: CASRMTGGIGEQYF; cdr3_nt: TGTGCCAGCAGGATGACAGGGGGGATCGGCGAGCAGTACTTC
clone_size: -; cdr3_length: 17; v_call: TRBV7-2; j_call: TRBJ2-5; d_call: -; cdr3_aa: CASSLLLDSGYQETQYF; cdr3_nt: TGTGCCAGCAGCTTGTTGTTGGACAGCGGTTACCAAGAGACCCAGTACTTC
clone_size: -; cdr3_length: 14; v_call: TRBV9; j_call: TRBJ1-2; d_call: TRBD1; cdr3_aa: CASSPGDSNYGYTF; cdr3_nt: TGTGCCAGCAGCCCGGGGGACAGTAACTATGGCTACACCTTC
clone_size: -; cdr3_length: 14; v_call: TRBV29-1; j_call: TRBJ2-1; d_call: -; cdr3_aa: CSATPPGNLHEQFF; cdr3_nt: TGCAGCGCGACTCCCCCGGGGAATCTGCATGAGCAGTTCTTC
clone_size: -; cdr3_length: 15; v_call: TRBV19; j_call: TRBJ2-1; d_call: -; cdr3_aa: CASSIGGATYNEQFF; cdr3_nt: TGTGCCAGTAGTATTGGTGGAGCAACCTACAATGAGCAGTTCTTC
clone_size: -; cdr3_length: 12; v_call: TRBV20-1; j_call: TRBJ2-5; d_call: TRBD2; cdr3_aa: CSASRGGETQYF; cdr3_nt: TGCAGTGCTAGTAGGGGAGGGGAGACCCAGTACTTC
clone_size: -; cdr3_length: 13; v_call: TRBV27; j_call: TRBJ2-1; d_call: -; cdr3_aa: CASRSGEKNEQFF; cdr3_nt: TGTGCCAGCAGATCCGGGGAGAAAAATGAGCAGTTCTTC
clone_size: -; cdr3_length: 15; v_call: TRBV27; j_call: TRBJ2-1; d_call: TRBD2; cdr3_aa: CASNIAGGGYNEQFF; cdr3_nt: TGTGCCAGCAATATAGCGGGAGGAGGGTACAATGAGCAGTTCTTC
clone_size: -; cdr3_length: 12; v_call: TRBV12-5; j_call: TRBJ1-1; d_call: -; cdr3_aa: CASGGAGTEAFF; cdr3_nt: TGTGCTAGTGGTGGCGCAGGAACTGAAGCTTTCTTT
clone_size: -; cdr3_length: 13; v_call: TRBV10-3; j_call: TRBJ2-7; d_call: -; cdr3_aa: CAISDGAVYEQYF; cdr3_nt: TGTGCCATCAGTGATGGGGCGGTCTACGAGCAGTACTTC
clone_size: few; cdr3_length: 14; v_call: TRBV16; j_call: TRBJ2-7; d_call: -; cdr3_aa: CASSPRHRADEQYF; cdr3_nt: TGTGCCAGCAGCCCGCGGCACAGGGCGGACGAGCAGTACTTC
clone_size: -; cdr3_length: 15; v_call: TRBV19; j_call: TRBJ2-1; d_call: -; cdr3_aa: CASSIVGQGSNEQFF; cdr3_nt: TGTGCCAGTAGTATAGTGGGGCAGGGGTCCAATGAGCAGTTCTTC
clone_size: -; cdr3_length: 15; v_call: TRBV28; j_call: TRBJ2-5; d_call: TRBD1; cdr3_aa: CASRPSGTALETQYF; cdr3_nt: TGTGCCAGCAGACCTAGTGGGACAGCACTTGAGACCCAGTACTTC
clone_size: -; cdr3_length: 15; v_call: TRBV5-1; j_call: TRBJ1-2; d_call: TRBD1; cdr3_aa: CASSGGTGGSYGYTF; cdr3_nt: TGCGCCAGCAGCGGCGGGACAGGGGGCAGTTATGGCTACACCTTC
clone_size: -; cdr3_length: 16; v_call: TRBV6-5; j_call: TRBJ1-3; d_call: -; cdr3_aa: CASSYAIAGSGNTIYF; cdr3_nt: TGTGCCAGCAGTTACGCCATAGCCGGTTCTGGAAACACCATATATTTT
clone_size: -; cdr3_length: 14; v_call: TRBV5-1; j_call: TRBJ2-7; d_call: -; cdr3_aa: CASSLEGTRKEQYF; cdr3_nt: TGCGCCAGCAGCTTGGAGGGGACACGGAAGGAGCAGTACTTC
clone_size: -; cdr3_length: 17; v_call: TRBV5-4; j_call: TRBJ2-5; d_call: -; cdr3_aa: CASSLGPGTPYQETQYF; cdr3_nt: TGTGCCAGCAGCTTGGGACCCGGGACACCTTACCAAGAGACCCAGTACTTC
clone_size: -; cdr3_length: 13; v_call: TRBV2; j_call: TRBJ2-7; d_call: -; cdr3_aa: CASGATGSYEQYF; cdr3_nt: TGTGCCAGCGGTGCCACAGGGTCCTACGAGCAGTACTTC
clone_size: -; cdr3_length: 15; v_call: TRBV19; j_call: TRBJ1-5; d_call: -; cdr3_aa: CASSSNPRGRQPQHF; cdr3_nt: TGTGCCAGTAGTAGCAATCCGCGGGGGCGTCAGCCCCAGCATTTT
clone_size: -; cdr3_length: 12; v_call: TRBV29-1; j_call: TRBJ1-3; d_call: -; cdr3_aa: CSAAGSGNTIYF; cdr3_nt: TGCAGCGCTGCAGGTTCTGGAAACACCATATATTTT
clone_size: -; cdr3_length: 20; v_call: TRBV19; j_call: TRBJ2-6; d_call: -; cdr3_aa: CASSTSYFDRTPSGANVLTF; cdr3_nt: TGTGCCAGTAGTACCTCCTACTTTGACAGGACACCCTCCGGGGCCAACGTCCTGACTTTC
clone_size: -; cdr3_length: 17; v_call: TRBV19; j_call: TRBJ2-7; d_call: -; cdr3_aa: CASSIGGWNYENYEQYF; cdr3_nt: TGTGCCAGTAGTATAGGTGGGTGGAACTACGAGAACTACGAGCAGTACTTC
clone_size: -; cdr3_length: 16; v_call: TRBV7-7; j_call: TRBJ2-2; d_call: TRBD1; cdr3_aa: CASSLENRGNTGELFF; cdr3_nt: TGTGCTAGCAGCTTAGAAAACAGGGGGAACACCGGGGAGCTGTTTTTT
clone_size: -; cdr3_length: 16; v_call: TRBV30; j_call: TRBJ2-1; d_call: TRBD2; cdr3_aa: CAWSRGLAGNYNEQFF; cdr3_nt: TGTGCCTGGAGTCGAGGACTAGCGGGAAATTACAATGAGCAGTTCTTC
clone_size: -; cdr3_length: 14; v_call: TRBV19; j_call: TRBJ1-3; d_call: -; cdr3_aa: CASATVGAGNTIYF; cdr3_nt: TGTGCCAGTGCCACCGTAGGGGCTGGAAACACCATATATTTT
clone_size: -; cdr3_length: 14; v_call: TRBV6-4; j_call: TRBJ1-1; d_call: -; cdr3_aa: CASSITPENTEAFF; cdr3_nt: TGTGCCAGCAGTATTACACCAGAAAACACTGAAGCTTTCTTT
clone_size: -; cdr3_length: 16; v_call: TRBV28; j_call: TRBJ2-7; d_call: TRBD2; cdr3_aa: CASSKGLAGVEYEQYF; cdr3_nt: TGTGCCAGCAGCAAGGGACTAGCGGGAGTTGAATACGAGCAGTACTTC
clone_size: -; cdr3_length: 17; v_call: TRBV30; j_call: TRBJ2-2; d_call: TRBD2; cdr3_aa: CAWSPGLAGYRTGELFF; cdr3_nt: TGTGCCTGGAGTCCCGGCCTAGCGGGATATCGCACCGGGGAGCTGTTTTTT
clone_size: -; cdr3_length: 14; v_call: TRBV24-1; j_call: TRBJ1-1; d_call: -; cdr3_aa: CATSDSTARAEAFF; cdr3_nt: TGTGCCACCAGTGATTCGACCGCCCGGGCTGAAGCTTTCTTT
clone_size: -; cdr3_length: 15; v_call: TRBV2; j_call: TRBJ2-7; d_call: TRBD2; cdr3_aa: CASSDSRLASYEQYF; cdr3_nt: TGTGCCAGCAGTGATTCGCGACTAGCTTCCTACGAGCAGTACTTC
clone_size: -; cdr3_length: 15; v_call: TRBV15; j_call: TRBJ1-2; d_call: TRBD1; cdr3_aa: CATSRDRDRVSGYTF; cdr3_nt: TGTGCCACCAGCAGAGACCGGGACAGGGTTAGCGGCTACACCTTC
clone_size: -; cdr3_length: 14; v_call: TRBV7-2; j_call: TRBJ1-5; d_call: -; cdr3_aa: CASSLIRGDQPQHF; cdr3_nt: TGTGCCAGCAGCTTGATACGGGGAGATCAGCCCCAGCATTTT